The 3 T cell receptor beta chains presented below share a single source sample, sequenced in a study of blood T cell repertoires in COVID-19. TCRdb's table, derived via immunoSEQ multiplex PCR, lists solely in-frame clones and lacks some. The data show about 64,000 clones, with approximately 90% seen just once and about 9.4% held by the top ten. Sequencing was performed on PBMCs or T cells enriched from blood (not recorded which). The origin of the receptors is a woman aged 40 to 50 who had recovered from COVID-19.

This rearrangement joins TRBV9 to TRBJ2-6; 7 bases line up with TRBD1. The CDR3 has 17 amino acids. Germline V lookup: CDR1 SGDLS, CDR2 YYNGEE. Trimming removed 4 bases from V and 2 bases from J; junction bases left unmatched: 9. The chain's CDR3 is CASSPQTGVTGANVLTF. For the CDR3, the DNA is TGTGCCAGCAGCCCTCAAACAGGGGTTACTGGGGCCAACGTCCTGACTTTC.

The CDR3 is CASSLTIRDSYGYTF. The CDR3, as DNA: TGTGCCAGCAGTCTCACAATCCGGGACAGTTATGGCTACACCTTC. The chain carries TRBV6-5 and TRBJ1-2, with TRBD1 matching over 7 bases. The CDR3 has 15 amino acids. CDR1 and CDR2 from the germline V gene are MNHEY and SVGAGI. Trimming removed 5 bases from V and 5 bases from J; junction bases left unmatched: 11.

The CDR3 coding sequence is TGTGCCAGCAGTGGGACTAGCGCCGGCGGGACCCAGTACTTC. It specifies CASSGTSAGGTQYF. This rearrangement joins TRBV2 to TRBJ2-5, with 9 bases identical to TRBD2. Trimming at V came to 4 bases and at J to 7 bases, leaving 7 bases not matched to a gene. Per the germline V gene, CDR1 is SNHLY and CDR2 is FYNNEI. This CDR3 is built from 14 residues.